This T cell receptor (beta chain) was recorded in a study of cytomegalovirus exposure and HLA in healthy donors. General study points: Follow-up analysis later connected one missense variant in DCLRE1C with trimming of TCR beta V- and J-genes.

Use of 60 Vbeta and 13 Jbeta primers characterized the PCR. Libraries were prepared by immunoSEQ multiplex PCR; TCRdb keeps only in-frame clonotypes and omits some of them. The sample consists of more than 75,000 clones, around three quarters of them appearing once. Deletions cut 7 bases from V and 4 bases from J, with 10 bases between. Germline-derived CDR1 and CDR2 are WNHNN and SYGVQD (reference sequence). The CDR3 loop spans 12 amino acids. This clone showed up just a few times. What it binds is not known. The sequenced material came from PBMCs. The receptor's source is a young man in good health and CMV-seronegative. This sequence joins TRBV10-1 and TRBJ1-2; perhaps TRBD1 as D (6 bases). Here the CDR3 DNA reads TGCGCCAGCAATAACAGGGCCTATGGCTACACCTTC. Its protein is CASNNRAYGYTF.